This TCR beta chain was captured by sequencing in a study of T cells after posttransplantation cyclophosphamide. Concerning this clone: The antigen remains undetermined.

CDR1 is SGHNT, CDR2 YYREEE, per germline (reference sequence). The V gene end was trimmed by 1 base and the J gene end by 1 base; junction bases not matched to a gene: 1. This CDR3 has 14 amino acids. Only in-frame clones appear in the TCRdb table, and some are missing; sequencing was by immunoSEQ multiplex PCR. The sample carries tens of thousands of clones, around 93% recorded once. Overall study results and limits: Skin or GI-infiltrating T cells shared few TRB sequences with blood. Recipient CMV seropositivity and CMV reactivation strongly tracked TRB clonality.

The chain couples TRBV5-4 to TRBJ2-7; 8 bases agree with TRBD1. The receptor was isolated from a woman in her twenties or thirties in good health and a related stem cell transplant donor. Sample: PBMCs. The CDR3 DNA follows: TGTGCCAGCAGCTTGAACAGGGGGTCCTACGAGCAGTACTTC. This sequence encodes CASSLNRGSYEQYF. The full variable domain, with the rest looked up from reference TRBV5-4 and TRBJ2-7, is ETGVTQSPTHLIKTRGQQVTLRCSSQSGHNTVSWYQQALGQGPQFIFQYYREEENGRGNFPPRFSGLQFPNYSSELNVNALELDDSALYLCASSLNRGSYEQYFGPGTRLTVT.